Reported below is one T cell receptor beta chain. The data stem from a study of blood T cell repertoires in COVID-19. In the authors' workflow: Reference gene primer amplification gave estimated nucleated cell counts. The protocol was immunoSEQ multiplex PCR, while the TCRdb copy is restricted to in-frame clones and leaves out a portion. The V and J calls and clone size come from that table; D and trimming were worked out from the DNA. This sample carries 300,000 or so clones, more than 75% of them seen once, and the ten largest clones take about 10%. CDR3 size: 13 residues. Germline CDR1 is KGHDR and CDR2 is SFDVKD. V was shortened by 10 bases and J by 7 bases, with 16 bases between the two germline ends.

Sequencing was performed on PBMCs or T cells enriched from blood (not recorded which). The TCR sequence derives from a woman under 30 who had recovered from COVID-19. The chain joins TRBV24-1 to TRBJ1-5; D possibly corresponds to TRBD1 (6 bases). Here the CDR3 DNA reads TGTGCCACGGGAGGGGGGTGGAACCAGCCCCAGCATTTT. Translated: CATGGGWNQPQHF.